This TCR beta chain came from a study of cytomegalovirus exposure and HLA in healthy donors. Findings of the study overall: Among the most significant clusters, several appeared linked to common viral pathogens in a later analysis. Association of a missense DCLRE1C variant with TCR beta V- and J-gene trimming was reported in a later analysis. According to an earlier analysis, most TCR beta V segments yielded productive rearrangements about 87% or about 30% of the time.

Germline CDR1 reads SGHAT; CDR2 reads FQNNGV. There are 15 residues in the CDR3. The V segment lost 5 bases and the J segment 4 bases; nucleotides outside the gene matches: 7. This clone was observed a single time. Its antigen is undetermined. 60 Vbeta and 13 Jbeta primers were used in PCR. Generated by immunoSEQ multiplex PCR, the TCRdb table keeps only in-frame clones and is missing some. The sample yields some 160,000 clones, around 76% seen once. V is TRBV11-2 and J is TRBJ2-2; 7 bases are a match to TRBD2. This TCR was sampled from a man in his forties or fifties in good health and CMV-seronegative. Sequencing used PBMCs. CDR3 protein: CASSPSGMGTGELFF. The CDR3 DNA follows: TGTGCCAGCAGCCCCAGCGGGATGGGCACCGGGGAGCTGTTTTTT.